The 4 T cell receptor beta chains in this list originate from one sample, sequenced in a study of CD8 T cells in ankylosing spondylitis. MiXCR, run by TCRdb on the 5' RACE reads, gives a single entry per CDR3 protein. The sample includes 150,000 to 200,000 distinct CDR3 sequences, about 32% seen only once; the top ten take 6%. Sequenced input: synovial fluid, either unsorted or a sorted T cell fraction (not recorded which). The receptor source for this set is a male donor with ankylosing spondylitis.

Notes on this clonotype: The CDR3 does not end in the conserved phenylalanine or tryptophan, so this is likely a read error. This sequence joins TRBV7-9 and TRBJ1-6, with a weak D call TRBD1 (5 bases). CDR1 is SEHNR and CDR2 is FQNEAQ in the germline V gene (reference sequence). CDR3 length: 16 amino acids. V lost 4 bases and J 5 bases, leaving 15 bases between the germline ends. CDR3 amino acids: CASSSKVGQNNSPLHL. The CDR3 DNA reads TGTGCCAGCAGCTCCAAGGTGGGGCAGAATAATTCACCCCTCCACCTT.

The V and J genes are TRBV30 and TRBJ1-1, with D hard to call. In germline, CDR1 is GTSNPN, CDR2 SVGIG (reference sequence). V dropped 2 bases and J dropped 0 bases, with 10 bases sitting between them. The CDR3 is 14 residues long. CDR3 sequence reads: CAWSTSSMNTEAFF. CDR3 bases: TGTGCCTGGAGTACCTCAAGTATGAACACTGAAGCTTTCTTT.

Many counts were recorded for this clonotype. The rearrangement joins TRBV6-2 or TRBV6-3 to TRBJ2-3, with D unresolved. CDR1 MNHEY and CDR2 SVGEGT come from the germline V gene. With 9 bases removed from V and 0 bases from J, the gap between germline ends came to 10 bases. The CDR3 is 13 amino acids. The CDR3 DNA is TGTGCCAGTCTCCAGGCCAGCACAGATACGCAGTATTTT. Protein sequence: CASLQASTDTQYF.

This CDR3 is CASSLGTTLKAFF. In DNA, the CDR3 is TGTGCCAGCAGCTTAGGGACAACACTGAAAGCTTTCTTT. The chain carries TRBV7-9 and TRBJ1-1, with a possible D match to TRBD1 (5 bases). Germline V lookup: CDR1 SEHNR, CDR2 FQNEAQ (reference sequence). The CDR3 consists of 13 residues. The V end lost 1 base, the J end lost 9 bases, and 12 bases lay between the germline ends.